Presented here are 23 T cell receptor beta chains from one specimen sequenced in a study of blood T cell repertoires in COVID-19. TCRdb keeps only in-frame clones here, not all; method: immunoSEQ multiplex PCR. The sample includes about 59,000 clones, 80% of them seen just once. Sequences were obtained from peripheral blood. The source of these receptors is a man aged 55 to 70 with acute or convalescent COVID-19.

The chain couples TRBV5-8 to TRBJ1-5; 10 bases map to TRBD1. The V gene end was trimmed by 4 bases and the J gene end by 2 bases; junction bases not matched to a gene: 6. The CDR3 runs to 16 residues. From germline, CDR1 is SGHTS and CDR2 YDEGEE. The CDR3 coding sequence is TGTGCCAGCAGCCCGGGACAGGGGAGGGGCAATCAGCCCCAGCATTTT. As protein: CASSPGQGRGNQPQHF.

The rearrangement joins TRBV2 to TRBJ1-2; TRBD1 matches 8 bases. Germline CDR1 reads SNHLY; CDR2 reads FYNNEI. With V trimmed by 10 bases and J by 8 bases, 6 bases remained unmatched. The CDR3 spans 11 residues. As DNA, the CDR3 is TGTGCCACGGCGGGACAGGACGGCTACACCTTC. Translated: CATAGQDGYTF.

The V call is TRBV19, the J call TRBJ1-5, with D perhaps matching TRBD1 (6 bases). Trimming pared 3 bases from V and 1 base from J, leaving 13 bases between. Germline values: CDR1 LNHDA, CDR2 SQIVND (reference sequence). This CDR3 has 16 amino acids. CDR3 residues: CASSIWGRGSNQPQHF. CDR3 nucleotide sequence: TGTGCCAGTAGTATCTGGGGGCGAGGAAGCAATCAGCCCCAGCATTTT.

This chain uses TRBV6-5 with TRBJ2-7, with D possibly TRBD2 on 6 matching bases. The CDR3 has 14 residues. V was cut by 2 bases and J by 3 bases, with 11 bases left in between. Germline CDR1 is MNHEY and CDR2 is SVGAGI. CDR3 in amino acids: CASSYRDLGYEQYF. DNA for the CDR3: TGTGCCAGCAGTTACCGGGACTTAGGCTACGAGCAGTACTTC.

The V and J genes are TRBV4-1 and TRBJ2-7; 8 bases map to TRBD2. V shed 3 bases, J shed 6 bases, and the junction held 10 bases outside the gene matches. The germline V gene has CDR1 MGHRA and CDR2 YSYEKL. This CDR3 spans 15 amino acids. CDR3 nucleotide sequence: TGCGCCAGCAGCCATCCCCTCGGGACTAGTCCCGAGCAGTACTTC. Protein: CASSHPLGTSPEQYF.

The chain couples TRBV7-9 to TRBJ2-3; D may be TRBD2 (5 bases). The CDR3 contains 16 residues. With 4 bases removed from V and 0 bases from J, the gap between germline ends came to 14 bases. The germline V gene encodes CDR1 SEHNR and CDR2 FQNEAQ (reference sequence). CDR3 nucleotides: TGTGCCAGCAGCTCCCACGGGGTTACTAGCACAGATACGCAGTATTTT. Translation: CASSSHGVTSTDTQYF.

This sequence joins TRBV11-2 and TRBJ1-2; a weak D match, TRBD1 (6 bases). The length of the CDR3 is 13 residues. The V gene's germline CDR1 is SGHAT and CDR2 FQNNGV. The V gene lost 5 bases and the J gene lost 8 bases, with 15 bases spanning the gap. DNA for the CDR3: TGTGCCAGCAGCCTACAGGGATCGTACGGCTACACCTTC. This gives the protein CASSLQGSYGYTF.

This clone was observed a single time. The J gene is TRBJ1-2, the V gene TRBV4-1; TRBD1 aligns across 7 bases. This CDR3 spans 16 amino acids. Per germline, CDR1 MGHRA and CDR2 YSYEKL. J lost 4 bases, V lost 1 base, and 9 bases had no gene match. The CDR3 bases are TGCGCCAGCAGCCAAGGGACAGGAGAGCTCTCCTATGGCTACACCTTC. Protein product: CASSQGTGELSYGYTF.

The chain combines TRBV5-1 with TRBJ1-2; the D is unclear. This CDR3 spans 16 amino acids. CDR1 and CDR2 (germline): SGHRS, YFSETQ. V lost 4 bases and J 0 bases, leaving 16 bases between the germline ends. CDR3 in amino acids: CASSPNPGFSNYGYTF. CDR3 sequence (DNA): TGCGCCAGCAGCCCCAACCCGGGATTCTCTAACTATGGCTACACCTTC.

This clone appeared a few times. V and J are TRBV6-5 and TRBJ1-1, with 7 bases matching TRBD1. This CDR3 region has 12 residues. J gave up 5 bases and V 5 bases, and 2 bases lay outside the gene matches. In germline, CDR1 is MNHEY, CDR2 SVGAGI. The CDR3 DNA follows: TGTGCCAGCAGTACAGGGGTGACTGAAGCTTTCTTT. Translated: CASSTGVTEAFF.

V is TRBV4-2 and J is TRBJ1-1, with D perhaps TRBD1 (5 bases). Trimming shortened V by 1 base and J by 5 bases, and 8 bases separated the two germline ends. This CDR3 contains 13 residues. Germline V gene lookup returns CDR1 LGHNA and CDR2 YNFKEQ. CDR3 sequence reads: CASSQVGGTEAFF. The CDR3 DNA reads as TGTGCCAGCAGCCAAGTGGGGGGAACTGAAGCTTTCTTT.

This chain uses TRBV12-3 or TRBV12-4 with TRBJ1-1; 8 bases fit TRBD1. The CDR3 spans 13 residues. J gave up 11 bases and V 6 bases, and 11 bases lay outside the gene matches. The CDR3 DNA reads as TGTGCCAGCAGCTCCGGACAGGGAGGTGACGCTTTCTTT. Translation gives CASSSGQGGDAFF.

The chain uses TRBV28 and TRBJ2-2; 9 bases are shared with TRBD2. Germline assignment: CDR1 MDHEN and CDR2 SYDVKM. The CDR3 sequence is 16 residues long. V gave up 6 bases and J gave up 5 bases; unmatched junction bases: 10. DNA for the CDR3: TGTGCCAGCAGGGAGAGCGGGGGGCTAAGTACCGGGGAGCTGTTTTTT. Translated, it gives CASRESGGLSTGELFF.

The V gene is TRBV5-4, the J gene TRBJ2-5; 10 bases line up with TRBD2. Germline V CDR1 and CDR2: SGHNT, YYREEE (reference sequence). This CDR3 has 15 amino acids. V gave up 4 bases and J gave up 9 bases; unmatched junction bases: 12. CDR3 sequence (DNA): TGTGCCAGCAGCCCCGGACTAGCGGCGGCGGGTGCCCAGTACTTC. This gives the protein CASSPGLAAAGAQYF.

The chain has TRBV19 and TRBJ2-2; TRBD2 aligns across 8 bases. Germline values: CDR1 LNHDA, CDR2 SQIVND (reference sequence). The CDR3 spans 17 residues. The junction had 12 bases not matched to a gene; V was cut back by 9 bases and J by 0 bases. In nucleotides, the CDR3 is TGTGCCAGCCAGAAGCGGGGCGGGGGGTCGAACACCGGGGAGCTGTTTTTT. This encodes CASQKRGGGSNTGELFF. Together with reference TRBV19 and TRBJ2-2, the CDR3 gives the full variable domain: DGGITQSPKYLFRKEGQNVTLSCEQNLNHDAMYWYRQDPGQGLRLIYYSQIVNDFQKGDIAEGYSVSREKKESFPLTVTSAQKNPTAFYLCASQKRGGGSNTGELFFGEGSRLTVL.

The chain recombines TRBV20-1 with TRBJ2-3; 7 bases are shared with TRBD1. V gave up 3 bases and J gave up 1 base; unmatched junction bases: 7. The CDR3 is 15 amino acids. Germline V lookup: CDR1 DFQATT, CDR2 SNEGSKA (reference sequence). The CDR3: CSASLTGTRTDTQYF. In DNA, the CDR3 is TGCAGTGCTAGTCTGACAGGGACCCGCACAGATACGCAGTATTTT.

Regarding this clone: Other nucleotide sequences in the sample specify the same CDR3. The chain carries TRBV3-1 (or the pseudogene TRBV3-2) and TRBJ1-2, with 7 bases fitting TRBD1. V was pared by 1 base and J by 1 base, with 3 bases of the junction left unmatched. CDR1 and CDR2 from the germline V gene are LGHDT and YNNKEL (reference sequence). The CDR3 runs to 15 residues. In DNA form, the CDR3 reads TGTGCCAGCAGCCAAGGACAGGGCCTTAACTATGGCTACACCTTC. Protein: CASSQGQGLNYGYTF.

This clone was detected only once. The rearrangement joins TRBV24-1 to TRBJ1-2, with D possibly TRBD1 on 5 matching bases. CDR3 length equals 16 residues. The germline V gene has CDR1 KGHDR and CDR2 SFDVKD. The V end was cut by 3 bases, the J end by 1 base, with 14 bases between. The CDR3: CATSDPKDGGNYGYTF. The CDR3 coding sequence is TGTGCCACCAGTGATCCGAAGGACGGGGGTAACTATGGCTACACCTTC.

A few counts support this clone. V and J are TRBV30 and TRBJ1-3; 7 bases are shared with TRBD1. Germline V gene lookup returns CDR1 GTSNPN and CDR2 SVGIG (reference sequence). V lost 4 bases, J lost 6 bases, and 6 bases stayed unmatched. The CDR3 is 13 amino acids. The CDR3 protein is CAWNTGETNTIYF. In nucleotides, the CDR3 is TGTGCCTGGAACACAGGGGAGACAAACACCATATATTTT.

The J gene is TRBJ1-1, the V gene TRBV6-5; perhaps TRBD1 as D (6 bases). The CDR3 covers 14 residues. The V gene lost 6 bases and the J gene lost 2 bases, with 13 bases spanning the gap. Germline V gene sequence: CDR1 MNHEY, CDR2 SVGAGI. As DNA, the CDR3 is TGTGCCAGCAGAAAACGACAGGTTAACACTGAAGCTTTCTTT. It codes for CASRKRQVNTEAFF.

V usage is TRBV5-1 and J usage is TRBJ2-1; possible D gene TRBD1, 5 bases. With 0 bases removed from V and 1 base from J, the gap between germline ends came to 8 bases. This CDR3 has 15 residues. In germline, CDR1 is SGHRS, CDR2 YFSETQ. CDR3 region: CASSLGQTSYNEQFF. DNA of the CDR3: TGCGCCAGCAGCTTGGGACAGACTTCCTACAATGAGCAGTTCTTC.

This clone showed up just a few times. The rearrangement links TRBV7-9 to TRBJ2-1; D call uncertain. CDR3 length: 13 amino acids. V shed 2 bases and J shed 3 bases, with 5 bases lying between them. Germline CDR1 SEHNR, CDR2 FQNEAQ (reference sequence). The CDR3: CASSLTRYNEQFF. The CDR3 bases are TGTGCCAGCAGCTTAACTCGCTACAATGAGCAGTTCTTC.

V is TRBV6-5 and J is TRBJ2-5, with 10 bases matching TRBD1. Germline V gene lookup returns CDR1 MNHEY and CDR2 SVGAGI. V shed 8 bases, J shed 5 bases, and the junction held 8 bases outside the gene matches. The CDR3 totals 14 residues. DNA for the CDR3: TGTGCCAGCTCTCGGGACAGGGGAGCCGAGACCCAGTACTTC. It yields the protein CASSRDRGAETQYF.